This passage covers 7 T cell receptor beta chains from one sample sequenced in a study of a mutant IDH1 vaccine in newly diagnosed glioma (dated by TCRdb to about 2021). Their antigen targets remain unknown. Library prep was done by the immunoSEQ multiplex PCR assay. TCRdb retrieved this table from immuneACCESS and kept in-frame rearrangements only. Not all clones are present; in checked studies, unresolved V genes account for under half, and no reason is known for the remainder. The sample table holds about 48,000 clones, of which around 80% were seen once. Of the sample, approximately 6.7% is held by the ten largest clones. The sample's time point, from its label and the paper: week 35, safety follow-up. Each vaccine dose was 300 ug of a 20-mer mutant IDH1 peptide in Montanide, given subcutaneously with topical imiquimod. Specimen: PBMCs, collected from a glioma patient whose treatment included an IDH1 peptide vaccine. The receptors here all came from a middle-aged man with glioma.

This sequence joins TRBV30 and TRBJ2-3; 8 nucleotides line up with TRBD1. Trimming took 2 bases from V and 1 from J; bases not matched to a gene: 2. This CDR3 region has 14 residues. Germline values: CDR1 GTSNPN, CDR2 SVGIG (reference sequence). The CDR3 is CAWSPGQGTDTQYF. The CDR3 DNA reads TGTGCCTGGAGTCCGGGACAGGGCACAGATACGCAGTATTTT.

The V and J genes are TRBV6-1 and TRBJ1-1, with TRBD1 identical over 8 bases. Unmatched junction bases numbered 5, after V lost 1 base and J lost 4 bases. Germline V gives CDR1 MNHNS, CDR2 SASEGT. The CDR3 has 15 amino acids. DNA of the CDR3: TGTGCCAGCAGTGAAGGAGGACAGGGCGGCACTGAAGCTTTCTTT. Amino acid sequence: CASSEGGQGGTEAFF.

This clone was picked up a small number of times. The chain links TRBV9 to TRBJ1-1; TRBD1 matches at 11 bases. V was clipped by 4 bases and J by 4 bases; unmatched bases: 6. The CDR3 totals 15 residues. Germline values: CDR1 SGDLS, CDR2 YYNGEE. CDR3 in DNA: TGTGCCAGCAGCAGTAGTGGGACAGGGGGCACTGAAGCTTTCTTT. Its protein product is CASSSSGTGGTEAFF.

This clone was recorded only once. The chain carries TRBV4-1 and TRBJ2-5; D gene uncertain. V was trimmed by 4 bases and J by 3 bases, leaving 15 bases between them. The germline gives CDR1 MGHRA, CDR2 YSYEKL. The CDR3 is 15 amino acids. CDR3 loop: CASSRTPYWKETQYF. As DNA, the CDR3 is TGCGCCAGCAGCCGAACACCTTATTGGAAAGAGACCCAGTACTTC.

The chain combines TRBV28 with TRBJ1-4, with D maybe TRBD1 (5 bases). Trimming removed 3 bases from V and 6 bases from J, with 11 bases in between. This CDR3 comprises 14 residues. Germline CDR1 is MDHEN and CDR2 is SYDVKM. The CDR3 loop is CASSLSGGYEKLFF. DNA of the CDR3: TGTGCCAGCAGTTTGAGCGGGGGGTATGAAAAACTGTTTTTT.

V and J are TRBV7-9 and TRBJ2-1; D might be TRBD2 (7 bases). The CDR3 consists of 17 residues. Germline assignment: CDR1 SEHNR and CDR2 FQNEAQ (reference sequence). The ends were cut back, 0 bases at V and 5 bases at J, with 17 bases in the middle. This chain's CDR3 is CASSLAPLRGGNNEQFF. CDR3 sequence (DNA): TGTGCCAGCAGCTTAGCCCCTCTTAGGGGGGGTAACAATGAGCAGTTCTTC.

This rearrangement joins TRBV11-2 to TRBJ1-2; D ambiguous. Per germline, CDR1 SGHAT and CDR2 FQNNGV. This CDR3 is 11 amino acids long. V was clipped by 1 base and J by 8 bases, with 5 bases between them. CDR3 nucleotide sequence: TGTGCCAGCAGCTTAGGCCCCGGCTACACCTTC. As protein: CASSLGPGYTF.